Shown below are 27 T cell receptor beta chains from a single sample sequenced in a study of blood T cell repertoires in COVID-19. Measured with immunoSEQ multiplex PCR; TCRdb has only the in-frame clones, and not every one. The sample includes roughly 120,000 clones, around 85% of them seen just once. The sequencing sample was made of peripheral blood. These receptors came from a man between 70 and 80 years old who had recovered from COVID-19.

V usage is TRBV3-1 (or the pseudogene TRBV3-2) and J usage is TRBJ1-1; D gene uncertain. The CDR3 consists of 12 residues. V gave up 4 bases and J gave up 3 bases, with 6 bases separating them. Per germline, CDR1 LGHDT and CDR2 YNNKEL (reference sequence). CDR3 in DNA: TGTGCCAGCAGCCGGAGCGACACTGAAGCTTTCTTT. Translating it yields CASSRSDTEAFF.

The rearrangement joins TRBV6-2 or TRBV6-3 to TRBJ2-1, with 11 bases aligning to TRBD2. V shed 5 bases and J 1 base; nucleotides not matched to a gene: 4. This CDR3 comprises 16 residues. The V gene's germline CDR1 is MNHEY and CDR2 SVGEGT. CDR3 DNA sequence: TGTGCCAGCAGTGGACTAGCGGGCCCTTCCTACAATGAGCAGTTCTTC. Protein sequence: CASSGLAGPSYNEQFF.

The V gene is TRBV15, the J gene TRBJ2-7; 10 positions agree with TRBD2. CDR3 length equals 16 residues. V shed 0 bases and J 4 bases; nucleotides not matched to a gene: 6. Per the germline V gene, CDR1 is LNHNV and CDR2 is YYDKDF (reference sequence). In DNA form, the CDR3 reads TGTGCCACCAGCAGAGATCTTCCGGGACTAGCGTACGAGCAGTACTTC. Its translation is CATSRDLPGLAYEQYF.

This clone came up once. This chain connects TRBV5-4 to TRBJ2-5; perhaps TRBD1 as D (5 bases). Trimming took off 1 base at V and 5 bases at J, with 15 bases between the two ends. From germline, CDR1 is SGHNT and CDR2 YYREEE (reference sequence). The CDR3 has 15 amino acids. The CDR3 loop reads CASSLILAGSETQYF. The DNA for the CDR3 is TGTGCCAGCAGCTTGATATTGGCAGGGTCGGAGACCCAGTACTTC.

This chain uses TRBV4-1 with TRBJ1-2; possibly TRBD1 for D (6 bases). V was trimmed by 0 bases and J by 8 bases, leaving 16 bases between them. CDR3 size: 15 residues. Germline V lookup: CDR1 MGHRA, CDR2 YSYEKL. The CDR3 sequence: CASSQEGLGGSGYTF. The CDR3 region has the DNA TGCGCCAGCAGCCAAGAGGGGTTAGGGGGTTCCGGCTACACCTTC.

This chain's CDR3 is CASSYSSSPVTEAFF. The CDR3, as DNA: TGTGCCAGCAGTTACTCGTCCTCTCCGGTCACTGAAGCTTTCTTT. The V call is TRBV6-2 or TRBV6-3, the J call TRBJ1-1; D uncertain. CDR1 MNHEY and CDR2 SVGEGT come from the germline V gene. The CDR3 spans 15 residues. V gave up 0 bases and J gave up 4 bases, with 12 bases separating them.

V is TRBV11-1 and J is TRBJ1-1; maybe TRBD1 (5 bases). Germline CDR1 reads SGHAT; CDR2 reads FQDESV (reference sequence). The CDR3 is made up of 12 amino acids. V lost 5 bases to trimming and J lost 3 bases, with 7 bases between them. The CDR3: CASSTRDTEAFF. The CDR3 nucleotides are TGTGCCAGCAGCACCAGGGACACTGAAGCTTTCTTT.

The CDR3 bases are TGTGCCAGCAGTGAAGACGGGTACAGGGGGTACTTAGGAGCTTTCTTT. Translation gives CASSEDGYRGYLGAFF. The rearrangement joins TRBV25-1 to TRBJ1-1; 8 bases are shared with TRBD1. CDR3 length equals 16 residues. Looked up from germline, CDR1 is MGHDK and CDR2 is SYGVNS. With 2 bases clipped from V and 10 bases from J, the junction kept 15 bases outside the gene matches.

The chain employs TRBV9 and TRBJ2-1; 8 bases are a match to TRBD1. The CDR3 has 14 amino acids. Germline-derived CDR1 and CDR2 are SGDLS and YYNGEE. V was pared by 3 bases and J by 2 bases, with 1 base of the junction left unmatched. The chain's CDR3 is CASSETGAYNEQFF. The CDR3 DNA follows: TGTGCCAGCAGCGAGACAGGGGCCTACAATGAGCAGTTCTTC.

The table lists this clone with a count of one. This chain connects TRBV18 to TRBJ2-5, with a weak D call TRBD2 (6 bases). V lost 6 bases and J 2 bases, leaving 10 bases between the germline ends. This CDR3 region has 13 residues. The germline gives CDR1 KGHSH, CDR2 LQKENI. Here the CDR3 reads CASSRLVQETQYF. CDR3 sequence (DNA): TGTGCCAGCTCCCGACTAGTTCAAGAGACCCAGTACTTC.

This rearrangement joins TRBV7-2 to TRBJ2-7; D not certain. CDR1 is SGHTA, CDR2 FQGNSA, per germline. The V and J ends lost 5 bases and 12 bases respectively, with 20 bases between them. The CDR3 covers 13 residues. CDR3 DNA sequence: TGTGCCAGCAGCCCCCAAGTTAACAGTAACCCGTACTTC. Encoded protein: CASSPQVNSNPYF.

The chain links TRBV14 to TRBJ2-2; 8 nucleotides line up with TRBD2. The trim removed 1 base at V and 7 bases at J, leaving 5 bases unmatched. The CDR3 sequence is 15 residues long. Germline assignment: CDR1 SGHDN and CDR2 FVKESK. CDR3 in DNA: TGTGCCAGCAGCCAAGTCGGGGGGGCCGACGGGGAGCTGTTTTTT. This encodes CASSQVGGADGELFF.

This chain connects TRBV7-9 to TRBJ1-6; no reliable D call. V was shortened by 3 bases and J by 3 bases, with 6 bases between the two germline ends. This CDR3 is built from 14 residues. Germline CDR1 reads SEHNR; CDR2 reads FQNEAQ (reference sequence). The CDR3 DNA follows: TGTGCCAGCAGCTTGGCCAGCTATAATTCACCCCTCCACTTT. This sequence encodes CASSLASYNSPLHF.

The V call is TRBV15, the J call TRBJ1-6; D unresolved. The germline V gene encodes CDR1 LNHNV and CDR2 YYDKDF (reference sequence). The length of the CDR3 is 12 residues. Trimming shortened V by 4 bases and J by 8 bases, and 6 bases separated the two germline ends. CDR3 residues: CATSISYSPLHF. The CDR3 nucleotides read TGTGCCACCAGCATTTCCTATTCACCCCTCCACTTT. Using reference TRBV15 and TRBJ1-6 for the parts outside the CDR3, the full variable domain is DAMVIQNPRYQVTQFGKPVTLSCSQTLNHNVMYWYQQKSSQAPKLLFHYYDKDFNNEADTPDNFQSRRPNTSFCFLDIRSPGLGDTAMYLCATSISYSPLHFGNGTRLTVT.

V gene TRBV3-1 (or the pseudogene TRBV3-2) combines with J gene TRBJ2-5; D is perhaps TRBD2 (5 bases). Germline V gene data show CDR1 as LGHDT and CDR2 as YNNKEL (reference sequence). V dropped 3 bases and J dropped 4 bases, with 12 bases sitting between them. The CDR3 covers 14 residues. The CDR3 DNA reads TGTGCCAGCAGCCAGGCGGGCGCCCGAGAGACCCAGTACTTC. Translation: CASSQAGARETQYF.

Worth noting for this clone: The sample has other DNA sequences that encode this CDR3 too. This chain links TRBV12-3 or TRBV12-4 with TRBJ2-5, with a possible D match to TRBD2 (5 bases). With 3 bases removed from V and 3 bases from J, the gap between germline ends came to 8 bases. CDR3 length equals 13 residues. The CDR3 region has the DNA TGTGCCAGCAGTTTTTTGGGAGAAGAGACCCAGTACTTC. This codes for CASSFLGEETQYF.

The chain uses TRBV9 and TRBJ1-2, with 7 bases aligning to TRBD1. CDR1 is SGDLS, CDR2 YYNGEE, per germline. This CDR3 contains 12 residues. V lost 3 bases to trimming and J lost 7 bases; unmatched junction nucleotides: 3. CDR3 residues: CASSATGVGYTF. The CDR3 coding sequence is TGTGCCAGCAGCGCTACAGGGGTTGGCTACACCTTC. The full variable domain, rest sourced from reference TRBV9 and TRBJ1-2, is DSGVTQTPKHLITATGQRVTLRCSPRSGDLSVYWYQQSLDQGLQFLIQYYNGEERAKGNILERFSAQQFPDLHSELNLSSLELGDSALYFCASSATGVGYTFGSGTRLTVV.

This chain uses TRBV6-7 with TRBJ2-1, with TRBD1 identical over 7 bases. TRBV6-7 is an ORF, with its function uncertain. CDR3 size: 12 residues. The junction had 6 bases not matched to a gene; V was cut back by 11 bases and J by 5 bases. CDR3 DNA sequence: TGTGCCGGACAGGCTACTAACAATGAGCAGTTCTTC. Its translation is CAGQATNNEQFF.

The CDR3 DNA reads as TGTGCCAGCAGTCCCCAGGGGGTCCCCATATCAGGGGATGAGCAGTTCTTC. Translation: CASSPQGVPISGDEQFF. The chain employs TRBV28 and TRBJ2-1, with 7 bases that match TRBD1. Germline CDR1 is MDHEN and CDR2 is SYDVKM. The V segment lost 5 bases and the J segment 8 bases; nucleotides outside the gene matches: 18. The CDR3 has 17 residues. Complete variable domain (other parts from reference TRBV28 and TRBJ2-1): DVKVTQSSRYLVKRTGEKVFLECVQDMDHENMFWYRQDPGLGLRLIYFSYDVKMKEKGDIPEGYSVSREKKERFSLILESASTNQTSMYLCASSPQGVPISGDEQFFGPGTRLTVL.

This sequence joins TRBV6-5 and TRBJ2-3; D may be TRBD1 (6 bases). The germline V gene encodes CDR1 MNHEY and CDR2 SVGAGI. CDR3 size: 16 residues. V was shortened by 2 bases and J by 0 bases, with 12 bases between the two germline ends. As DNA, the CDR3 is TGTGCCAGCAGTTACACCTGGGACAAAAGCACAGATACGCAGTATTTT. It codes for CASSYTWDKSTDTQYF.

The CDR3 DNA is TGCAGCCCCCGGAGGAGGGGCTTCTCTGGGGCCAACGTCCTGACTTTC. Amino acid sequence: CSPRRRGFSGANVLTF. The gene calls are TRBV29-1 and TRBJ2-6, with D possibly being TRBD2 (6 bases). The CDR3 is 16 residues long. The germline V gene encodes CDR1 SQVTM and CDR2 ANQGSEA. Trimming took 8 bases from V and 0 from J, leaving 17 bases between them.

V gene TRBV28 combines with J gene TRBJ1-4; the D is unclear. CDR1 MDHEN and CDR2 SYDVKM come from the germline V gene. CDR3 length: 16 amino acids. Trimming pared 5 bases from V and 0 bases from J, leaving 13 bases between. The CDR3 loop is CASSTSWTSTNEKLFF. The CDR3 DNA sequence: TGTGCCAGCAGTACTAGTTGGACGTCAACTAATGAAAAACTGTTTTTT.

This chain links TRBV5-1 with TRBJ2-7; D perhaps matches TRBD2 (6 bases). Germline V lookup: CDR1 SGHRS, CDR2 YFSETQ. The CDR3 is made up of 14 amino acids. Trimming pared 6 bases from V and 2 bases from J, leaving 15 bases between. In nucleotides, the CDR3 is TGCGCCAGCACGGGTTCGGGACTCACCTACGAGCAGTACTTC. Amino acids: CASTGSGLTYEQYF.

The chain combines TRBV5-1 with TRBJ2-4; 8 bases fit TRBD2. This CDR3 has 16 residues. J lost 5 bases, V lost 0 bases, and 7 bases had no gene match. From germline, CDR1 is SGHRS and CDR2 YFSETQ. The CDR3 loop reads CASSLVLSGGQNIQYF. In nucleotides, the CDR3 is TGCGCCAGCAGCTTGGTCTTAAGCGGGGGACAAAACATTCAGTACTTC. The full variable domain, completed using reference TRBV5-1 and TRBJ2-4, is KAGVTQTPRYLIKTRGQQVTLSCSPISGHRSVSWYQQTPGQGLQFLFEYFSETQRNKGNFPGRFSGRQFSNSRSEMNVSTLELGDSALYLCASSLVLSGGQNIQYFGAGTRLSVL.

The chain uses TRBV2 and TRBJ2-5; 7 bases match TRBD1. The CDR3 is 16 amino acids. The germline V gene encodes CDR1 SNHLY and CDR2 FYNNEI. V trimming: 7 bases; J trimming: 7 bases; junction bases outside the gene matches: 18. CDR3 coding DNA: TGTGCCAGCAAATCATCGGGACAGACCCTGGCCGGGACCCAGTACTTC. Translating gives CASKSSGQTLAGTQYF. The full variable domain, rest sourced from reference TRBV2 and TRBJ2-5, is EPEVTQTPSHQVTQMGQEVILRCVPISNHLYFYWYRQILGQKVEFLVSFYNNEISEKSEIFDDQFSVERPDGSNFTLKIRSTKLEDSAMYFCASKSSGQTLAGTQYFGPGTRLLVL.

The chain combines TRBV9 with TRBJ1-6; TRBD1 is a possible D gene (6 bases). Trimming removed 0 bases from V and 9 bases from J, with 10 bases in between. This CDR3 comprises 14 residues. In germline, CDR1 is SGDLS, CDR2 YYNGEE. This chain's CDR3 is CASSVDREGSPLHF. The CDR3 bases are TGTGCCAGCAGCGTAGACAGGGAAGGTTCACCCCTCCACTTT.

As DNA, the CDR3 is TGTGCCAGTACGAGAGGGACATCAGGCATGGCGCAGTATTTT. As protein: CASTRGTSGMAQYF. This rearrangement joins TRBV19 to TRBJ2-3; D may be TRBD1 (6 bases). Germline lookup yields CDR1 LNHDA and CDR2 SQIVND (reference sequence). V was pared by 7 bases and J by 10 bases, with 21 bases between. The CDR3 extends over 14 amino acids. The whole variable domain, remainder taken from reference TRBV19 and TRBJ2-3, is DGGITQSPKYLFRKEGQNVTLSCEQNLNHDAMYWYRQDPGQGLRLIYYSQIVNDFQKGDIAEGYSVSREKKESFPLTVTSAQKNPTAFYLCASTRGTSGMAQYFGPGTRLTVL.